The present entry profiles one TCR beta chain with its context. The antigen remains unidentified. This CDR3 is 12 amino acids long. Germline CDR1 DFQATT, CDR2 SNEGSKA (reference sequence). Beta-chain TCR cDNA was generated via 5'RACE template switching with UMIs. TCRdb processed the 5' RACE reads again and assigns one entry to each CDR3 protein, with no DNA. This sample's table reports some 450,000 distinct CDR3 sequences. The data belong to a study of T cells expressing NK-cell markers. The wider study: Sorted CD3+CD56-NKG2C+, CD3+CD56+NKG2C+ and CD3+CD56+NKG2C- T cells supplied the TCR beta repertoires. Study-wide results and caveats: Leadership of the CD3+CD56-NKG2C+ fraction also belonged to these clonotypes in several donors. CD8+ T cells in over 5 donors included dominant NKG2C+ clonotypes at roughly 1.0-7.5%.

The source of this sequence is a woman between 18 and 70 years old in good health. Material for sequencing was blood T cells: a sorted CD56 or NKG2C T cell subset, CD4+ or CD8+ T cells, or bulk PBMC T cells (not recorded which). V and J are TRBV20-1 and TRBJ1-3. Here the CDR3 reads CSAPTWDGTIYF.